The clone carrying this T cell receptor (beta chain) was recorded a few times. Its specificity is not known. TCRdb used MiXCR to reprocess the 5' RACE reads, holding one entry per CDR3 protein. The table lists 150,000 to 200,000 distinct CDR3 sequences, 10% to 15% of them singletons. This record comes from a study of CD8 T cells in ankylosing spondylitis. Germline CDR1 and CDR2: SGDLS and YYNGEE. V gave up 2 bases and J gave up 0 bases; unmatched junction bases: 4. The CDR3 spans 16 residues. Study-level results: Disease-linked clones were reportedly significantly enriched in matched ankylosing spondylitis synovial fluid. Earlier studies detected some motif variants in reactive arthritis synovial fluid and blood. What seemed typical of ankylosing spondylitis blood was a TCR beta motif built from 7 or 8 highly homologous variants. Disease-associated clonotypes exhibited CD8+ identity and were relatively infrequent in peripheral blood.

The rearrangement links TRBV9 to TRBJ2-7; 11 nucleotides line up with TRBD2. The sequencing input was blood, either unsorted or a sorted T cell fraction (not recorded which). The source of this sequence is a female donor with ankylosing spondylitis or in good health (not recorded which). The CDR3 loop reads CASSVGLAGTSYEQYF. The CDR3, as DNA: TGTGCCAGCAGCGTCGGACTAGCGGGCACCTCCTACGAGCAGTACTTC.